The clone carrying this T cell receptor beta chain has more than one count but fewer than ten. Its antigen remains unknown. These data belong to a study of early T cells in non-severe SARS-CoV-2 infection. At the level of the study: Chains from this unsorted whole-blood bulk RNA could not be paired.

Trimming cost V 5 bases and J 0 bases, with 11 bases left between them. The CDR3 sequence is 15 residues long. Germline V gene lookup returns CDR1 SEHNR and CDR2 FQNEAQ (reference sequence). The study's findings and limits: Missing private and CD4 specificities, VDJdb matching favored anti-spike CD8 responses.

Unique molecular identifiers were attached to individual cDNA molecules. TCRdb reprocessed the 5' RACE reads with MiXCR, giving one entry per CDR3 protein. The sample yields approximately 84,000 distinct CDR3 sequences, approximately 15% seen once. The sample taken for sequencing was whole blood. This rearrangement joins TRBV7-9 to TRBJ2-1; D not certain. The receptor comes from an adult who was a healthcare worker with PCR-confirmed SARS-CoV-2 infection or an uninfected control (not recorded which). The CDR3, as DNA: TGTGCCAGCAGCCAAGAAACCAGCTCCTACAATGAGCAGTTCTTC. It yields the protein CASSQETSSYNEQFF.